This TCR beta chain is drawn from a study of post-analysis software for immune sequencing data. For the study at large: Included among the disease courses, which were recorded for the cohort, were relapsing-remitting, secondary progressive and progressive-relapsing multiple sclerosis.

General study findings and limits: Controls had significantly higher normalized Chao1 diversity than multiple sclerosis patients. Four to six TRBV segments were more frequent in patients than controls; TRBV5-6, TRBV5-1 and TRBV20-1 belonged to this group.

There are 16 residues in the CDR3. Germline V CDR1 and CDR2: ENHRY, SYGVKD. V was pared by 0 bases and J by 1 base, with 13 bases between. Researchers reported that TCR beta cDNA libraries carried unique molecular identifiers. Via MiXCR, TCRdb re-called the PCR reads, giving one row per CDR3 protein. The sample contains about 820,000 distinct CDR3 sequences, approximately 57% of which appear only once. Worth noting for this clonotype: No antigen is known for it.

The sequence derives from a girl under 18 with multiple sclerosis. Sequencing was performed on blood. The rearrangement uses TRBV10-3 and TRBJ2-7; D is perhaps TRBD2 (6 bases). In nucleotides, the CDR3 is TGTGCCATCAGTGAGTCGAGTGGGAGGCCTTCCTACGAGCAGTACTTC. Translated: CAISESSGRPSYEQYF.